A selection of T cell receptor beta chains follows, all from one sample in a study of T cells in Graves' hyperthyroidism and ophthalmopathy. TCRdb called the multiplex PCR reads again in MiXCR, with one record for every CDR3 protein. This repertoire shows about 400,000 distinct CDR3 sequences, 15% found once; its top ten account for around a third. The source material was blood. These receptors were taken from a woman in her twenties or thirties with Graves' hyperthyroidism. The CDR3 runs from the conserved cysteine through the conserved F or W. Each record gives: clone size, J gene, D gene, V gene, CDR3 length, CDR3 DNA, CDR3 protein. D genes are given only for firm matches. Only part of the rows carry a size: once, few, many, or a class if the clone is expanded.

NA,TRBJ2-1,TRBD2,TRBV20-1,15,TGCAGTGCTCAACCGGGACTAGTCCACTACAATGAGCAGTTCTTC,CSAQPGLVHYNEQFF
many,TRBJ1-2,NA,TRBV28,15,TGTGCCAGCAGTCCAGACGCAGCCGGAGACGTGGGCTACACCTTC,CASSPDAAGDVGYTF
NA,TRBJ2-3,NA,TRBV4-1,14,TGCGCCAGCAGCCAAGAATTGAGGACGGATACGCAGTATTTT,CASSQELRTDTQYF
many,TRBJ1-1,NA,TRBV9,13,TGTGCCAGCAGCCGTGAGTCGAACACTGAAGCTTTCTTT,CASSRESNTEAFF
NA,TRBJ2-7,NA,TRBV18,13,TGTGCCAGCTCACCAGGAATCCCCCCCGAGCAGTACTTC,CASSPGIPPEQYF
NA,TRBJ1-5,NA,TRBV2,16,TGTGCCAGCAGTTTATCCAGCCAGCTCCCTAATCAACCCCAGCATTTT,CASSLSSQLPNQPQHF
many,TRBJ2-3,NA,TRBV3-1,15,TGTGCCAGCAGCCAAGACCCGCGCGAGGAGGATACGCAGTATTTT,CASSQDPREEDTQYF
NA,TRBJ2-1,NA,TRBV4-1,15,TGTGCCAGCAGCCAAGAATGGTTGCTAGCTACTGAGCAGTTCTTC,CASSQEWLLATEQFF
many,TRBJ1-5,NA,TRBV28,14,TGTGCCAGCAAAAACGGAGGGACGGGTCAGCCCCAGCATTTT,CASKNGGTGQPQHF
NA,TRBJ1-2,NA,TRBV20-1,13,TGCAGTGCTAGAGCAGGTCCAAGGGATGGCTACACCTTC,CSARAGPRDGYTF
many,TRBJ2-7,TRBD2,TRBV12-3/TRBV12-4,13,TGTGCCAGCAGCAGTAGCGGGCTCGACGAGCAGTACTTC,CASSSSGLDEQYF
NA,TRBJ2-1,NA,TRBV28,14,TGTGCCAGCAGTTTTTTGAATAATTGGAATGAGCAGTTCTTC,CASSFLNNWNEQFF
many,TRBJ2-2,NA,TRBV12-3/TRBV12-4,13,TGTGCCAGCAGTCCCGGGACCGATGGGGAGCTGTTTTTT,CASSPGTDGELFF
many,TRBJ2-7,NA,TRBV7-8,14,TGTGCCAGCAGCTCGGGACTCCCCCCTAACGAGCAGTACTTC,CASSSGLPPNEQYF
NA,TRBJ2-5,TRBD2,TRBV20-1,15,TGCAGTGCTAAGTCGACTAGCGGGGAGAGGGAGACCCAGTACTTC,CSAKSTSGERETQYF
NA,TRBJ1-2,TRBD1,TRBV5-4,16,TGTGCCAGCAGCTTGGAAGGGACAGGGCTCAGGTACGGCTACACCTTC,CASSLEGTGLRYGYTF
NA,TRBJ1-2,NA,TRBV3-1,15,TGTGGCAGCAGCTATCAGCCGGGGACGGCGTTTGGCTACACCTTC,CGSSYQPGTAFGYTF
many,TRBJ1-4,NA,TRBV2,15,TGTGCCAGCAGTCGCGCGGACAGCGGGCCGGAAAAACTGTTTTTT,CASSRADSGPEKLFF
few,TRBJ2-7,TRBD2,TRBV13,14,TGTGCCAGCAGCTGGGGACTAGCCGCCTACGAGCAGTACTTC,CASSWGLAAYEQYF
many,TRBJ2-4,NA,TRBV7-2,15,TGTGCCAGCAGCTCAGCGACAGTAGCCAAAAACATTCAGTACTTC,CASSSATVAKNIQYF